Listed below are T cell receptor beta chains from one sample, sequenced in a study of T cells in Graves' hyperthyroidism and ophthalmopathy. One entry per CDR3 protein, called by TCRdb with MiXCR from the multiplex PCR reads. This sample has 450,000 to 650,000 distinct CDR3 sequences, with about a sixth found just once. The sample comprised blood. These receptors were taken from a woman aged 18-29 years with Graves' ophthalmopathy. Both conserved end residues are part of each CDR3. The D gene is left open where the match is weak. Size tells how often a clone was seen (once, few, many) or the class of an expanded clone, and some rows leave it out.

j_call v_call clone_size d_call cdr3_aa cdr3_nt
TRBJ2-7 TRBV27 NA NA CASRLNGGGGSYEQYF TGTGCCAGCAGACTCAACGGTGGGGGCGGGTCCTACGAGCAGTACTTC
TRBJ2-4 TRBV15 many TRBD2 CATSREGRGENIQYF TGTGCCACCAGCAGAGAGGGGCGGGGGGAAAACATTCAGTACTTC
TRBJ2-3 TRBV25-1 few NA CASSPVGASTDTQYF TGTGCCAGCAGCCCAGTAGGGGCTAGCACAGATACGCAGTATTTT
TRBJ2-1 TRBV30 many TRBD1 CAWSFQGTGDPHEQFF TGTGCCTGGAGTTTTCAAGGAACAGGGGATCCCCATGAGCAGTTCTTC
TRBJ2-3 TRBV11-2 NA NA CASSPLRGTRADTQYF TGTGCCAGCAGCCCCCTCCGGGGAACTAGAGCAGATACGCAGTATTTT
TRBJ1-6 TRBV12-3/TRBV12-4 many NA CASSLEVTPNSPLHF TGTGCCAGCAGTTTAGAGGTGACACCGAATTCACCCCTCCACTTT
TRBJ2-7 TRBV28 many NA CASSRRGWDREQYF TGTGCCAGCAGTAGGAGAGGGTGGGACCGCGAGCAGTACTTC
TRBJ2-1 TRBV19 few TRBD2 CATATSGSPSYNEQFF TGTGCCACCGCGACTAGCGGGAGCCCCTCCTACAATGAGCAGTTCTTC
TRBJ1-1 TRBV5-1 many NA CASSIDANTEAFF TGCGCCAGCAGCATTGACGCGAACACTGAAGCTTTCTTT
TRBJ2-3 TRBV7-2 many NA CASSGRRDTSTQYF TGTGCCAGCAGCGGCCGCCGGGACACCTCAACGCAGTATTTT
TRBJ1-1 TRBV5-1 many NA CASSLYGLDVNTEAFF TGCGCCAGCAGCTTGTACGGACTCGACGTGAACACTGAAGCTTTCTTT
TRBJ1-1 TRBV5-6 many TRBD1 CASSPERQGDTEAFF TGTGCCAGCAGCCCGGAGCGACAGGGGGACACTGAAGCTTTCTTT
TRBJ2-1 TRBV7-3 few TRBD1 CASSSDRVPYNEQFF TGTGCCAGCAGTTCGGACAGGGTGCCCTACAATGAGCAGTTCTTC
TRBJ2-3 TRBV7-3 many NA CASSSWGTDTQYF TGTGCCAGCAGCTCCTGGGGCACAGATACGCAGTATTTT